The source of this T cell receptor beta chain is a study of shared clonotypes between healthy human individuals. Study-wide results and limits: Generation of non-shared clonotypes was less probable than generation of clonotypes shared by all four donors. Clonotype sharing levels among donors were expected to vary with sequencing depth.

Sorted subsets were amplified in replicate PCRs using 200 ng DNA, roughly 30,000 T cell genomes. In the original analysis: Without quality scores, immunoSEQ junctional reads could not be filtered like full-length reads. The repertoire was sequenced with immunoSEQ multiplex PCR; TCRdb's copy has only in-frame clones and lacks some. That table is the source of V, J and clone size, and D and trimming were worked out from the DNA. The data show about 2,200,000 clones, around 93% seen once. Terminally differentiated effector memory CD45RA+ cells were excluded from the naive CD8 cells, which were CD45RO-negative and positively selected for CCR7. The CDR3 is 17 amino acids. Germline loops: CDR1 SGHRS, CDR2 YFSETQ. Unmatched junction bases numbered 6, after V lost 2 bases and J lost 0 bases. Note on this clone: Antigen specificity is unknown.

The chain carries TRBV5-1 and TRBJ2-1, with 9 positions matching TRBD2. Sequenced sample: naive CD8+ T cells from PBMCs. The sequence was collected from a man aged 18-30 years in good health. Some clones in this sample may be carry-over from other donors' samples. CDR3 bases: TGCGCCAGCAGCTTAGACATTAGCGGGAGCTCCTACAATGAGCAGTTCTTC. Amino acid sequence: CASSLDISGSSYNEQFF.